This T cell receptor (beta chain) was observed in a study of blood T cell repertoires in COVID-19. Germline assignment: CDR1 MNHEY and CDR2 SVGAGI. Trimming took 6 bases from V and 2 from J; bases not matched to a gene: 6. This CDR3 has 15 amino acids. Sequencing used immunoSEQ multiplex PCR; TCRdb keeps in-frame clones, though not all of them. The sample lists about 70,000 clones; 80% to 95% were seen once. It was during active infection that Seattle patients were enrolled and then longitudinally followed. This TCR was sampled from a man aged 50 to 59 with COVID-19, enrolled during active disease. The J gene is TRBJ2-3, the V gene TRBV6-5; 9 bases align to TRBD1. Sequencing was carried out using peripheral blood. The CDR3 spells CASSITGGNTDTQYF. DNA of the CDR3: TGTGCCAGCAGCATCACAGGGGGCAACACAGATACGCAGTATTTT.